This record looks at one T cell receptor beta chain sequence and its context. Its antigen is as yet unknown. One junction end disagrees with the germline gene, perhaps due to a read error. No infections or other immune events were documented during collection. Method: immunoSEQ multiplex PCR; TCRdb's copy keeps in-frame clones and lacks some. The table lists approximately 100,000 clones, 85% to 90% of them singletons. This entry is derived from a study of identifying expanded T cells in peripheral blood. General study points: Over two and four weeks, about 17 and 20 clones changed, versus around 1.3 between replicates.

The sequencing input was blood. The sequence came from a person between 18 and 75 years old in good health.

The CDR3 loop is CASSLAGGPETQYF. DNA for the CDR3: TGTGCCAGCAGCCTAGCGGGAGGGCCGGAGACCCAGTACTTC. The V and J genes are TRBV7-2 and TRBJ2-5; TRBD2 matches at 12 bases. Germline assignment: CDR1 SGHTA and CDR2 FQGNSA. This CDR3 has 14 residues.